This T cell receptor beta chain was sequenced for a study of T cell changes during pregnancy in multiple sclerosis. This table comes from immunoSEQ multiplex PCR, and its TCRdb copy is limited to in-frame clones, with some not included. The sample lists about 32,000 clones; 90% to 95% were seen once. Germline lookup yields CDR1 SGHTA and CDR2 FQGNSA. CDR3 length: 14 amino acids. The ends lost 5 bases at V and 1 base at J; junction bases unmatched: 4. Sequencing used CD8+ T cells from peripheral blood mononuclear cells, obtained in the second trimester of pregnancy. The clonotype was recovered from a female donor in good health, enrolled as a control in a pregnancy study. The rearrangement joins TRBV7-2 to TRBJ1-1, with 7 bases lining up with TRBD1. In DNA form, the CDR3 reads TGTGCCAGCAGCCCGGGGACAGCGAACACTGAAGCTTTCTTT. Amino acids: CASSPGTANTEAFF.